These T cell receptor beta chains were read from a single sample in a study of beta chain features in type 1 diabetes. TCRdb's table, derived via immunoSEQ multiplex PCR, lists solely in-frame clones and lacks some. There are about 260,000 clones in the sample; roughly 20% occur only once, and 0.028% lies in the top ten. Sequenced sample: naive CD4+ T cells from blood. The source of these receptors is a woman in her forties with type 1 diabetes. The CDR3 runs from the conserved cysteine through the conserved F or W. The order of the fields is J gene, clone size, D gene, V gene, CDR3 protein, CDR3 DNA. The D gene is left open where the match is weak. Size values are once, few and many counts, or a class for expanded clones, and some rows have none.

J gene: TRBJ2-5; clone size: .; D gene: .; V gene: TRBV9; CDR3 protein: CASSTHLDSHQQETQYF; CDR3 DNA: TGTGCCAGCAGCACGCATCTTGACAGCCACCAGCAAGAGACCCAGTACTTC
J gene: TRBJ1-1; clone size: .; D gene: .; V gene: TRBV29-1; CDR3 protein: CSVIPRGTEAFF; CDR3 DNA: TGCAGCGTCATTCCCCGGGGCACTGAAGCTTTCTTT
J gene: TRBJ1-1; clone size: few; D gene: .; V gene: TRBV30; CDR3 protein: CAWSSTGPPEAFF; CDR3 DNA: TGTGCCTGGAGTTCTACAGGCCCGCCTGAAGCTTTCTTT
J gene: TRBJ2-7; clone size: .; D gene: .; V gene: TRBV7-2; CDR3 protein: CASSLGTGTTYEQYF; CDR3 DNA: TGTGCCAGCAGCTTAGGCACAGGGACTACCTACGAGCAGTACTTC
J gene: TRBJ1-2; clone size: few; D gene: TRBD1; V gene: TRBV9; CDR3 protein: CASSAQGAFYGYTF; CDR3 DNA: TGTGCCAGCAGCGCCCAGGGGGCTTTCTATGGCTACACCTTC
J gene: TRBJ2-2; clone size: .; D gene: .; V gene: TRBV9; CDR3 protein: CASSVGRRGTGELFF; CDR3 DNA: TGTGCCAGCAGCGTCGGGAGAAGGGGAACCGGGGAGCTGTTTTTT
J gene: TRBJ1-5; clone size: .; D gene: .; V gene: TRBV5-1; CDR3 protein: CASSPGELGMQPQHF; CDR3 DNA: TGCGCCAGCAGCCCGGGAGAACTAGGGATGCAGCCCCAGCATTTT
J gene: TRBJ2-3; clone size: few; D gene: TRBD1; V gene: TRBV2; CDR3 protein: CASRGQADTQYF; CDR3 DNA: TGTGCCTCGAGGGGGCAGGCAGATACGCAGTATTTT
J gene: TRBJ2-1; clone size: .; D gene: .; V gene: TRBV7-3; CDR3 protein: CASSFGLSGNEQFF; CDR3 DNA: TGTGCCAGCAGCTTCGGGCTTTCGGGGAATGAGCAGTTCTTC
J gene: TRBJ2-5; clone size: .; D gene: .; V gene: TRBV27; CDR3 protein: CASSPHGSGETQYF; CDR3 DNA: TGTGCCAGCAGTCCTCATGGAAGCGGAGAGACCCAGTACTTC
J gene: TRBJ2-1; clone size: .; D gene: .; V gene: TRBV11-3; CDR3 protein: CASSLDSLRNEQFF; CDR3 DNA: TGTGCCAGCAGCTTAGATAGTCTCCGCAATGAGCAGTTCTTC
J gene: TRBJ2-5; clone size: .; D gene: TRBD1; V gene: TRBV7-9; CDR3 protein: CASSPDRGGETQYF; CDR3 DNA: TGTGCCAGCAGCCCCGACAGGGGCGGCGAGACCCAGTACTTC
J gene: TRBJ2-1; clone size: .; D gene: TRBD2; V gene: TRBV15; CDR3 protein: CATSTRLAASYNEQFF; CDR3 DNA: TGTGCCACCAGCACGAGACTAGCGGCATCCTACAATGAGCAGTTCTTC
J gene: TRBJ2-3; clone size: few; D gene: .; V gene: TRBV2; CDR3 protein: CASSAGRADTQYF; CDR3 DNA: TGTGCCAGCAGTGCGGGCAGGGCAGATACGCAGTATTTT
J gene: TRBJ2-5; clone size: .; D gene: TRBD2; V gene: TRBV19; CDR3 protein: CASSSTGGQETQYF; CDR3 DNA: TGTGCCAGTAGTTCGACGGGGGGTCAAGAGACCCAGTACTTC
J gene: TRBJ2-1; clone size: .; D gene: TRBD2; V gene: TRBV25-1; CDR3 protein: CASSEAGVYNEQFF; CDR3 DNA: TGTGCCAGCAGTGAAGCGGGGGTATACAATGAGCAGTTCTTC
J gene: TRBJ1-5; clone size: .; D gene: .; V gene: TRBV29-1; CDR3 protein: CSVSEGALRSQPQHF; CDR3 DNA: TGCAGCGTTAGTGAAGGGGCCCTAAGGAGCCAGCCCCAGCATTTT
J gene: TRBJ1-1; clone size: .; D gene: .; V gene: TRBV4-2; CDR3 protein: CASSPTSAVTEAFF; CDR3 DNA: TGTGCCAGCAGCCCCACTTCAGCGGTGACTGAAGCTTTCTTT
J gene: TRBJ2-7; clone size: .; D gene: TRBD1; V gene: TRBV5-1; CDR3 protein: CASSPGQTTYEQYF; CDR3 DNA: TGCGCCAGCAGCCCGGGACAGACGACGTACGAGCAGTACTTC
J gene: TRBJ1-5; clone size: .; D gene: .; V gene: TRBV28; CDR3 protein: CASSLVRDWPQHF; CDR3 DNA: TGTGCCAGCAGTTTGGTCCGGGATTGGCCCCAGCATTTT
J gene: TRBJ2-5; clone size: .; D gene: .; V gene: TRBV28; CDR3 protein: CASTPTDFQETQYF; CDR3 DNA: TGTGCCAGCACCCCAACAGATTTCCAAGAGACCCAGTACTTC
J gene: TRBJ1-2; clone size: .; D gene: TRBD1; V gene: TRBV7-2; CDR3 protein: CASIPQDRNYGYTF; CDR3 DNA: TGTGCCAGCATCCCACAGGACAGGAACTATGGCTACACCTTC
J gene: TRBJ2-2; clone size: .; D gene: .; V gene: TRBV29-1; CDR3 protein: CSARQATNTGELFF; CDR3 DNA: TGCAGCGCTCGACAGGCAACGAACACCGGGGAGCTGTTTTTT
J gene: TRBJ2-2; clone size: .; D gene: .; V gene: TRBV7-9; CDR3 protein: CASSSLVEPGTGELFF; CDR3 DNA: TGTGCCAGCAGCTCCTTAGTTGAACCGGGCACCGGGGAGCTGTTTTTT
J gene: TRBJ1-6; clone size: once; D gene: .; V gene: TRBV4-3; CDR3 protein: CASSQDNFRSSYNSPLHF; CDR3 DNA: TGCGCCAGCAGCCAAGATAATTTTAGGAGCTCCTATAATTCACCCCTCCACTTT
J gene: TRBJ2-7; clone size: .; D gene: TRBD1; V gene: TRBV4-3; CDR3 protein: CASSQGQGFYEQYF; CDR3 DNA: TGCGCCAGCAGCCAGGGACAGGGGTTCTACGAGCAGTACTTC
J gene: TRBJ1-1; clone size: few; D gene: TRBD1; V gene: TRBV18; CDR3 protein: CASSPPEGQGTPKAFF; CDR3 DNA: TGTGCCAGCTCACCTCCCGAGGGACAGGGGACCCCCAAAGCTTTCTTT
J gene: TRBJ1-2; clone size: few; D gene: TRBD1; V gene: TRBV4-3; CDR3 protein: CASSQVGGQGPYGYTF; CDR3 DNA: TGCGCCAGCAGCCAAGTTGGGGGACAGGGCCCCTATGGCTACACCTTC
J gene: TRBJ2-6; clone size: few; D gene: .; V gene: TRBV25-1; CDR3 protein: CASSARGSGANVLTF; CDR3 DNA: TGTGCCAGCAGTGCCCGGGGCTCTGGGGCCAACGTCCTGACTTTC
J gene: TRBJ2-1; clone size: .; D gene: .; V gene: TRBV28; CDR3 protein: CASSPSGGKNEQFF; CDR3 DNA: TGTGCCAGCAGTCCCTCAGGGGGGAAAAATGAGCAGTTCTTC
J gene: TRBJ2-7; clone size: few; D gene: .; V gene: TRBV30; CDR3 protein: CAWGLAYEQYF; CDR3 DNA: TGTGCCTGGGGGCTCGCTTACGAGCAGTACTTC
J gene: TRBJ2-7; clone size: .; D gene: TRBD2; V gene: TRBV27; CDR3 protein: CASGGVGNEQYF; CDR3 DNA: TGTGCCAGCGGGGGGGTGGGGAACGAGCAGTACTTC
J gene: TRBJ1-4; clone size: .; D gene: .; V gene: TRBV28; CDR3 protein: CASTPGWTPEKLFF; CDR3 DNA: TGTGCCAGCACCCCAGGGTGGACGCCTGAAAAACTGTTTTTT
J gene: TRBJ1-1; clone size: few; D gene: .; V gene: TRBV7-3; CDR3 protein: CASSLVGESYTEAFF; CDR3 DNA: TGTGCCAGCAGCTTAGTCGGGGAATCGTATACTGAAGCTTTCTTT
J gene: TRBJ1-1; clone size: few; D gene: .; V gene: TRBV7-2; CDR3 protein: CASSFLGGPLNTEAFF; CDR3 DNA: TGTGCCAGCAGCTTCCTCGGGGGACCTTTGAACACTGAAGCTTTCTTT
J gene: TRBJ1-5; clone size: .; D gene: TRBD1; V gene: TRBV7-2; CDR3 protein: CASSRDRAGNQPQHF; CDR3 DNA: TGTGCCAGCAGCCGAGACAGGGCCGGCAATCAGCCCCAGCATTTT
J gene: TRBJ1-2; clone size: .; D gene: .; V gene: TRBV19; CDR3 protein: CASSSSGGYTF; CDR3 DNA: TGTGCCAGTAGTTCCTCGGGTGGCTACACCTTC
J gene: TRBJ2-3; clone size: few; D gene: TRBD1; V gene: TRBV5-1; CDR3 protein: CASSLEGQNTDTQYF; CDR3 DNA: TGCGCCAGCAGCTTAGAGGGACAGAACACAGATACGCAGTATTTT
J gene: TRBJ1-1; clone size: .; D gene: TRBD1; V gene: TRBV30; CDR3 protein: CAWSVGTGGMNTEAFF; CDR3 DNA: TGTGCCTGGAGTGTAGGGACAGGGGGCATGAACACTGAAGCTTTCTTT
J gene: TRBJ2-2; clone size: few; D gene: TRBD1; V gene: TRBV4-3; CDR3 protein: CASSTRQGVPGELFF; CDR3 DNA: TGCGCCAGCAGCACTCGACAGGGGGTGCCCGGGGAGCTGTTTTTT
J gene: TRBJ2-5; clone size: .; D gene: TRBD2; V gene: TRBV29-1; CDR3 protein: CSVDRTSQRTQYF; CDR3 DNA: TGCAGCGTTGACCGGACTAGTCAAAGGACCCAGTACTTC
J gene: TRBJ1-2; clone size: .; D gene: TRBD1; V gene: TRBV29-1; CDR3 protein: CSGLPGTGKGAHTF; CDR3 DNA: TGCAGCGGCTTGCCAGGGACAGGAAAGGGAGCACACACCTTC
J gene: TRBJ1-2; clone size: .; D gene: .; V gene: TRBV7-9; CDR3 protein: CASSLEVAVLNYGYTF; CDR3 DNA: TGTGCCAGCAGCTTAGAAGTGGCAGTCCTTAACTATGGCTACACCTTC
J gene: TRBJ2-5; clone size: .; D gene: .; V gene: TRBV5-6; CDR3 protein: CASSQRSPGETQYF; CDR3 DNA: TGTGCCAGCAGCCAAAGATCCCCCGGAGAGACCCAGTACTTC
J gene: TRBJ2-3; clone size: few; D gene: .; V gene: TRBV28; CDR3 protein: CASSFTDTQYF; CDR3 DNA: TGTGCCAGCAGCTTCACAGATACGCAGTATTTT
J gene: TRBJ1-1; clone size: .; D gene: .; V gene: TRBV6-5; CDR3 protein: CASSYDRNTEAFF; CDR3 DNA: TGTGCCAGCAGTTACGATAGGAACACTGAAGCTTTCTTT
J gene: TRBJ1-5; clone size: .; D gene: TRBD1; V gene: TRBV2; CDR3 protein: CASSYQGANQPQHF; CDR3 DNA: TGTGCCAGCAGTTACCAGGGGGCGAATCAGCCCCAGCATTTT
J gene: TRBJ1-1; clone size: .; D gene: .; V gene: TRBV25-1; CDR3 protein: CASSHPYGGDTEAFF; CDR3 DNA: TGTGCCAGCAGTCACCCCTATGGGGGGGACACTGAAGCTTTCTTT
J gene: TRBJ2-2; clone size: few; D gene: .; V gene: TRBV6-5; CDR3 protein: CASSLERGTGELFF; CDR3 DNA: TGTGCCAGCAGTTTGGAGCGTGGCACCGGGGAGCTGTTTTTT
J gene: TRBJ2-7; clone size: once; D gene: TRBD1; V gene: TRBV2; CDR3 protein: CAGGQDREQYF; CDR3 DNA: TGTGCCGGTGGACAGGACCGCGAGCAGTACTTC
J gene: TRBJ2-2; clone size: few; D gene: .; V gene: TRBV4-3; CDR3 protein: CASSPSIQPDTGELFF; CDR3 DNA: TGCGCCAGCAGCCCATCCATACAGCCTGACACCGGGGAGCTGTTTTTT